This entry lists 26 T cell receptor beta chains sequenced from one sample in a study of siplizumab effects on memory and regulatory T cells. Assay: immunoSEQ multiplex PCR; the TCRdb copy retains only in-frame clones and omits some. Of 100,000 or so clones in the sample, around nine tenths were seen once. The sequenced sample consisted of non-Treg CD4+ T cells sorted from blood. Receptors were obtained from a human donor in good health.

This chain connects TRBV5-6 to TRBJ2-2, with TRBD2 matching over 8 bases. V dropped 1 base and J dropped 4; count of bases not matched to a gene: 12. Germline CDR1 reads SGHDT; CDR2 reads YYEEEE. The CDR3 extends over 18 amino acids. The CDR3, as DNA: TGTGCCAGCAGCTTGCTAGCGGGTGGAACCTGGGGCACCGGGGAGCTGTTTTTT. This translates into CASSLLAGGTWGTGELFF.

The V and J genes are TRBV21-1 and TRBJ2-4; the table's D call, TRBD2, has no DNA check behind it. TRBV21-1 is flagged as a pseudogene. The CDR3 extends over 21 amino acids. CDR3 amino acids: CASSKARGPMGLALAKNIQYF. The DNA for the CDR3 is TGTGCCAGCAGCAAAGCCAGGGGGCCTATGGGACTAGCGTTAGCCAAAAACATTCAGTACTTC.

The chain links TRBV5-5 to TRBJ2-2, with TRBD2 as a possible D gene (6 bases). The germline CDR1 and CDR2 sequences are SGHKS and YYEKEE (reference sequence). The V end was cut by 4 bases, the J end by 1 base, with 8 bases between. This CDR3 is 14 amino acids long. The DNA of the CDR3 is TGTGCCAGCAGCCGGGAGCTGAACACCGGGGAGCTGTTTTTT. Its translation is CASSRELNTGELFF.

The chain combines TRBV14 with TRBJ2-7; TRBD2 agrees at 13 bases. The CDR3 is 14 residues long. Looked up from germline, CDR1 is SGHDN and CDR2 is FVKESK. Trimming cost V 6 bases and J 5 bases; bases outside gene matches: 4. The CDR3 nucleotides are TGTGCCAGCAGACTAGCGGGAGGGCCCAACGAGCAGTACTTC. It yields the protein CASRLAGGPNEQYF.

The chain employs TRBV7-3 and TRBJ2-1, with 8 bases fitting TRBD2. The V gene end was trimmed by 5 bases and the J gene end by 3 bases; junction bases not matched to a gene: 9. The length of the CDR3 is 16 residues. Germline assignment: CDR1 SGHTA and CDR2 FQGTGA. The CDR3 sequence is CASSRTGLAGYNEQFF. In nucleotides, the CDR3 is TGTGCCAGCAGCCGTACCGGGCTAGCGGGCTACAATGAGCAGTTCTTC.

This sequence joins TRBV13 and TRBJ1-1; 7 bases fit TRBD1. The CDR3 length is 16 residues. Unmatched junction bases numbered 20, after V lost 8 bases and J lost 8 bases. Germline values: CDR1 PRHDT, CDR2 FYEKMQ (reference sequence). CDR3 DNA: TGTGCCAGCGCTATTCGCGACAGGGCAAGGATAGGGGAAGCTTTCTTT. Its protein is CASAIRDRARIGEAFF.

V is TRBV7-9 and J is TRBJ2-7; 13 bases agree with TRBD2. This CDR3 region has 15 residues. Per the germline V gene, CDR1 is SEHNR and CDR2 is FQNEAQ (reference sequence). With 4 bases clipped from V and 6 bases from J, the junction kept 6 bases outside the gene matches. The chain's CDR3 is CASSSGLAGESEQYF. The CDR3 nucleotides read TGTGCCAGCAGCTCAGGACTAGCGGGAGAGAGCGAGCAGTACTTC. The variable domain in full, with the rest retrieved from reference TRBV7-9 and TRBJ2-7, is DTGVSQNPRHKITKRGQNVTFRCDPISEHNRLYWYRQTLGQGPEFLTYFQNEAQLEKSRLLSDRFSAERPKGSFSTLEIQRTEQGDSAMYLCASSSGLAGESEQYFGPGTRLTVT.

V and J are TRBV9 and TRBJ2-1; TRBD2 matches at 11 bases. This CDR3 has 24 amino acids. The germline V gene encodes CDR1 SGDLS and CDR2 YYNGEE. V shed 0 bases and J 7 bases; nucleotides not matched to a gene: 30. The CDR3 DNA sequence: TGTGCCAGCAGCGTAGAAGGGCTAGCGGGAGGCTGGGGCCGGGCACAAGACAGTAGGAATGAGCAGTTCTTC. Translated, it gives CASSVEGLAGGWGRAQDSRNEQFF.

The rearrangement links TRBV7-9 to TRBJ2-5; D gene unclear. The CDR3 loop spans 14 amino acids. The V gene lost 1 base and the J gene lost 5 bases, with 11 bases spanning the gap. Germline V gives CDR1 SEHNR, CDR2 FQNEAQ (reference sequence). CDR3 nucleotides: TGTGCCAGCAGCTTAGGGGGTCTGAGGGAGACCCAGTACTTC. This encodes CASSLGGLRETQYF.

This sequence joins TRBV19 and TRBJ1-1; 8 nucleotides match TRBD1. V shed 5 bases and J 4 bases; nucleotides not matched to a gene: 6. CDR1 LNHDA and CDR2 SQIVND come from the germline V gene (reference sequence). This CDR3 is built from 14 residues. CDR3 sequence reads: CASSPRGQGTEAFF. CDR3 DNA sequence: TGTGCCAGTAGTCCCAGGGGGCAAGGCACTGAAGCTTTCTTT.

The chain links TRBV18 to TRBJ2-2; TRBD1 aligns across 11 bases. This CDR3 is built from 16 residues. V gave up 5 bases and J gave up 4 bases; unmatched junction bases: 6. From germline, CDR1 is KGHSH and CDR2 LQKENI. In DNA, the CDR3 is TGTGCCAGCTCAGCGGACAGGGGGCAAGCCACCGGGGAGCTGTTTTTT. The encoded protein is CASSADRGQATGELFF.

The chain couples TRBV4-3 to TRBJ2-3, with TRBD2 as a possible D gene (6 bases). This CDR3 has 16 residues. V lost 0 bases and J lost 3, with 13 bases in between. The V gene's germline CDR1 is LGHNA and CDR2 YSLEER. CDR3 residues: CASSQDTGEATDTQYF. The CDR3 DNA is TGCGCCAGCAGCCAAGATACGGGAGAGGCAACAGATACGCAGTATTTT.

The chain carries TRBV19 and TRBJ1-5, with 7 bases lining up with TRBD1. The length of the CDR3 is 17 residues. The V and J ends lost 4 bases and 0 bases, in that order; junction bases with no gene match: 9. The germline CDR1 and CDR2 sequences are LNHDA and SQIVND (reference sequence). CDR3 nucleotides: TGTGCCAGTAGTACCGTGGGACAGTGGAATAGCAATCAGCCCCAGCATTTT. This translates into CASSTVGQWNSNQPQHF.

The chain is built from TRBV6-6 and TRBJ2-7; D gene unclear. Germline V gene lookup returns CDR1 MNHNY and CDR2 SVGAGI (reference sequence). This CDR3 has 11 amino acids. The V gene lost 5 bases and the J gene lost 7 bases, with 9 bases spanning the gap. The CDR3 sequence is CASSRSQEQYF. The CDR3 region has the DNA TGTGCCAGCAGTCGATCACAGGAGCAGTACTTC.

The chain has TRBV19 and TRBJ2-6; 13 bases map to TRBD2. The CDR3 is made up of 19 amino acids. After removal of 5 bases from V and 2 bases from J, the junction contained 9 bases not matched to a gene. CDR1 is LNHDA and CDR2 is SQIVND in the germline V gene (reference sequence). The CDR3 DNA follows: TGTGCCAGTAGTTCCCCACCCGGGACTAGCGGGACTGGGGCCAACGTCCTGACTTTC. Protein: CASSSPPGTSGTGANVLTF.

The gene calls are TRBV30 and TRBJ1-2, with D maybe TRBD1 (6 bases). The CDR3 contains 15 residues. Germline assignment: CDR1 GTSNPN and CDR2 SVGIG (reference sequence). V was shortened by 2 bases and J by 5 bases, with 18 bases between the two germline ends. The CDR3 sequence: CAWSRKAGALYGYTF. The CDR3 nucleotides are TGTGCCTGGAGTAGAAAGGCAGGGGCTCTATATGGCTACACCTTC.

This rearrangement joins TRBV19 to TRBJ2-1; TRBD1 or TRBD2 may be the D gene (5 bases each). The V and J ends lost 4 bases and 12 bases respectively, with 13 bases between them. The CDR3 runs 12 residues. Germline CDR1 and CDR2: LNHDA and SQIVND (reference sequence). The CDR3: CASSNGFGGQFF. In DNA, the CDR3 is TGTGCCAGTAGTAATGGGTTTGGGGGGCAGTTCTTC.

This sequence joins TRBV27 and TRBJ2-2; weak D call: TRBD2 (6 bases). The CDR3 length is 15 residues. Trimming took off 5 bases at V and 1 base at J, with 11 bases between the two ends. From germline, CDR1 is MNHEY and CDR2 SMNVEV (reference sequence). CDR3 nucleotide sequence: TGTGCCAGCAGTCGAAGGGGAGGGAACACCGGGGAGCTGTTTTTT. Translated, it gives CASSRRGGNTGELFF.

V is TRBV2 and J is TRBJ1-2; no firm D call. Germline CDR1 and CDR2: SNHLY and FYNNEI. V was shortened by 9 bases and J by 4 bases, with 15 bases between the two germline ends. The CDR3 loop spans 13 amino acids. The chain's CDR3 is CARSVPGSYGYTF. In DNA form, the CDR3 reads TGTGCCAGGAGCGTACCGGGGAGCTATGGCTACACCTTC.

The V and J genes are TRBV2 and TRBJ2-2; TRBD1 matches at 10 bases. Unmatched junction bases numbered 5, after V lost 5 bases and J lost 5 bases. The length of the CDR3 is 15 residues. The germline CDR1 and CDR2 sequences are SNHLY and FYNNEI. The CDR3 spells CASSPRTGGTGELFF. CDR3 DNA: TGTGCCAGCAGTCCTCGGACAGGGGGAACCGGGGAGCTGTTTTTT.

The J gene is TRBJ2-7, the V gene TRBV18; TRBD1 matches 7 bases. Germline-derived CDR1 and CDR2 are KGHSH and LQKENI. The trim removed 3 bases at V and 3 bases at J, leaving 2 bases unmatched. The CDR3 length is 13 residues. The CDR3 spells CASSPGTDYEQYF. CDR3 bases: TGTGCCAGCTCACCCGGGACAGACTACGAGCAGTACTTC.

To note about this clone: The junction differs from germline at one of its ends, possibly a read error. The J gene is TRBJ2-6, the V gene TRBV7-6; 9 bases agree with TRBD1. Germline V gives CDR1 SGHVS, CDR2 FNYEAQ. The CDR3 covers 15 residues. CDR3 nucleotide sequence: TGTGCCAGCAGCTTAGCTCCGGGACAGGGTCGATCGCTGTCTTTC. This sequence encodes CASSLAPGQGRSLSF. The full variable domain, rest sourced from reference TRBV7-6 and TRBJ2-6, is GAGVSQSPRYKVTKRGQDVALRCDPISGHVSLYWYRQALGQGPEFLTYFNYEAQQDKSGLPNDRFSAERPEGSISTLTIQRTEQRDSAMYRCASSLAPGQGRSLSFGAGSRLTVL.

This clone occurred a few times. The rearrangement uses TRBV7-9 and TRBJ1-2; D might be TRBD1 (5 bases). Germline V gene data show CDR1 as SEHNR and CDR2 as FQNEAQ (reference sequence). The CDR3 is made up of 14 amino acids. Trimming removed 1 base from V and 4 bases from J, with 10 bases in between. CDR3 sequence reads: CASSLEQGSYGYTF. DNA of the CDR3: TGTGCCAGCAGCTTAGAGCAGGGAAGCTATGGCTACACCTTC. Together with reference TRBV7-9 and TRBJ1-2, the CDR3 gives the full variable domain: DTGVSQNPRHKITKRGQNVTFRCDPISEHNRLYWYRQTLGQGPEFLTYFQNEAQLEKSRLLSDRFSAERPKGSFSTLEIQRTEQGDSAMYLCASSLEQGSYGYTFGSGTRLTVV.

This clone has only a few counts. V is TRBV15 and J is TRBJ1-2; 7 bases are shared with TRBD1. V shed 3 bases, J shed 5 bases, and the junction held 15 bases outside the gene matches. The germline gives CDR1 LNHNV, CDR2 YYDKDF (reference sequence). The CDR3 spans 17 residues. The CDR3 DNA sequence: TGTGCCACCAGCAGGGGGAGGGAGGGGGCGTCCAATTATGGCTACACCTTC. It encodes CATSRGREGASNYGYTF.

The chain has TRBV19 and TRBJ1-1; D is unresolved. The CDR3 consists of 15 residues. In germline, CDR1 is LNHDA, CDR2 SQIVND (reference sequence). Trimming stripped 5 bases from V and 5 bases from J, with 18 bases between. Written as DNA, the CDR3 is TGTGCCAGTAGTCTCCACGACATTCAAGGGACTGAAGCTTTCTTT. Encoded protein: CASSLHDIQGTEAFF.

The V and J genes are TRBV20-1 and TRBJ1-1; possibly TRBD1 for D (5 bases). The V end lost 5 bases, the J end lost 7 bases, and 11 bases lay between the germline ends. Germline CDR1 is DFQATT and CDR2 is SNEGSKA (reference sequence). The CDR3 contains 11 residues. The CDR3, as DNA: TGCAGTGCTGGACATAAAGGTGAAGCTTTCTTT. Translation: CSAGHKGEAFF.